This T cell receptor (beta chain) was sequenced during a study of shared clonotypes between healthy human individuals (dated by TCRdb to 2020 to 2021). Study-wide context: The cohort comprised a couple of women and three men aged 18 to 49 years. Per donor, three plates each were used for CD4 naive and CD4 memory, two for CD8 naive, and one for CD8 memory. To estimate repertoire size and how much clonotypes are shared between individuals, the study performed deep sequencing of blood TCR repertoires from roughly five healthy adults. To increase sequencing depth and limit assay-specific biases, TCR repertoire library preparation and sequencing were carried out by different laboratories using diverse techniques. Each donor's leukapheresis produced roughly between roughly 0.85 and 10 billion PBMCs.

The donors were healthy, HIV-negative adults who had no recently reported acute infections or vaccinations. Only Caucasian adults living in Nashville, Tennessee, USA were represented among the donors. CD8 memory samples combined magnetically selected CD45RO+ cells with CCR7-negative CD45RA+ effector memory (TemRA) cells. Blood was obtained by leukapheresis, after which PBMCs were separated by Ficoll-Histopaque density gradient centrifugation and cryopreserved in liquid nitrogen vapor phase. Analytical flow cytometry was used to check the purity and quantity of every magnetically sorted T cell population. Genomic DNA was isolated from each sorted fraction and quantified by UV absorbance on a Nanodrop 2000c. TCR CDR3 regions were amplified from genomic DNA by multiplex PCR using the deep immunoSEQ assay. Genomic DNA extracted from each cell subset was distributed evenly over all wells of several immunoSEQ 96-well plates, and each plate served as one replicate. For sorted subsets, 200 to 250 ng genomic DNA, equal to 30,000 to 35,000 T cell genomes, was loaded into each replicate PCR. Purified libraries were quantified with a Qubit 3.0 fluorometer, sized on a Bioanalyzer 2100, and re-quantified with the KAPA Library Quantification kit. Every immunoSEQ 96-well plate was sequenced on a dedicated single-read 150-cycle Illumina NextSeq 550 flow cell. The paper's data handling went like this. Because only junctional sequences without quality scores were contained in the immunoSEQ output, filtering matching that applied to full-length reads could not be performed. Sequences were annotated with PyIR, a Python wrapper for IgBLAST v1.9, and V/J genes and CDR3 were assigned using IMGT germline references. Reads were filtered out if the reads had weak V/J assignments (E-value above 1e-6), no CDR3, stop codons, out-of-frame junctions, or ambiguous translated residues. A V3J clonotype was defined by an identical inferred V gene, J gene, and CDR3 amino acid sequence. To compute the percentage overlap between repertoires, the number of shared unique clonotypes was divided by the size of the smaller repertoire. RTK rarefaction, the Chao1 estimator, and Recon v2.1 estimates of unobserved clonotypes were used to assess repertoire richness. Generation probabilities were computed with OLGA for all TCRbeta clonotypes obtained by the gDNA method from a few donors. The table comes from immuneACCESS by way of TCRdb, which keeps in-frame sequences with V and J called. Part of the clones is missing from these tables; in studies checked, under half for an unresolved V gene and the rest for unknown reasons. D and trimming were read from the DNA, whereas the V and J calls and clone size are those reported in that table. The sample has about 380,000 clones on record, 96% of them singletons. The ten most abundant clones make up about 0.32% of the sample.

Concerning this clone: Its binding antigen is unknown. The record has no base qualities; no much larger clone is one base away.

Unmatched junction bases come to 15, with V trimmed by 4 bases and J by 5 bases. Via the germline V gene, CDR1 is LGHNA and CDR2 YNFKEQ. Taken from cysteine to phenylalanine, the CDR3 has 18 residues. Only the CDR3 part of the read is kept: 54 bases, read in frame from the first base. Beyond this particular receptor, the publication reports: Clonotypes shared by all four sorted-subset donors showed higher generation probabilities than non-shared clonotypes. Around 5.4% of naive CD4, more than 3% of naive CD8, 2.3% of memory CD4, and 0.35% to 0.5% of memory CD8 clonotypes were shared across several donors. The genetic and exposure-history diversity represented was limited by the small number of donors. Rarefaction of sorted-subset datasets indicated incomplete sequencing despite the large sequencing depth. Pairwise subsampling indicated that sequencing depth was expected to affect the degree of clonotype sharing among donors. Naive subsets generally had larger estimated clonotype richness than memory subsets did. Sampling was restricted to blood, and TCR repertoires in tissues likely differ from the TCR repertoires found in blood.

The sequence came from a man younger than 45 in good health. This chain joins TRBV4-2 to TRBJ2-5; 11 nucleotides in the junction match TRBD2. Sequencing was carried out using memory CD8+ T cells sorted from blood. According to the study, the label for this sample's cell subset or site signals: CD45RO+ cells pooled with CCR7-negative TemRA cells. The CDR3 amino acid sequence is: CASSLEDTLAGGLETQYF. The bases are TGTGCCAGCAGCCTCGAAGATACGCTAGCGGGAGGTTTGGAGACCCAGTACTTC.